This T cell receptor beta chain was profiled in a study of response to subunit inactivated influenza vaccine. TCRdb independently ran MiXCR on the RT-PCR reads; one entry per CDR3 protein. The data hold about 520,000 distinct CDR3 sequences, with over 25% observed a single time. This clonotype came up a few times. Its antigen is currently unknown. Per the germline V gene, CDR1 is LGHNA and CDR2 is YSLEER. The CDR3 spans 16 residues. The V end lost 1 base, the J end lost 6 bases, and 18 bases lay between the germline ends. Study-wide results and limits: It was suggested by the authors that few new T cells are recruited by each seasonal influenza vaccination.

Sample: CD4+ T cells sorted from PBMCs, taken about 5 days after vaccination. This rearrangement joins TRBV4-3 to TRBJ1-1; TRBD1 is a possible D gene (6 bases). This clonotype originated in a man aged 50 or older who received an inactivated influenza vaccine. This chain's CDR3 is CASSQGSRGLFAEAFF. The CDR3 DNA reads as TGCGCCAGCAGCCAAGGATCCCGGGGGCTTTTTGCTGAAGCTTTCTTT.